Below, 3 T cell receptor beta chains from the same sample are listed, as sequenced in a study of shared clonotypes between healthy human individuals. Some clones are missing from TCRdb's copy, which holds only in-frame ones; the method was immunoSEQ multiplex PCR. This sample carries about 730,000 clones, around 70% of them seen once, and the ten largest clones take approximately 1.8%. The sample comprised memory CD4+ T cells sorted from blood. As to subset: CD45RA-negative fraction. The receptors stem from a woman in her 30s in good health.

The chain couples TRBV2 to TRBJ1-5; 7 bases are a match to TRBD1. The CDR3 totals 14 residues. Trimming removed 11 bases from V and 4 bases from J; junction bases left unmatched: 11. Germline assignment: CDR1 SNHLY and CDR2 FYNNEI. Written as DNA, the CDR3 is TGTGCCGCCCGACAGGGCGGGTCAAATCAGCCCCAGCATTTT. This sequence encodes CAARQGGSNQPQHF.

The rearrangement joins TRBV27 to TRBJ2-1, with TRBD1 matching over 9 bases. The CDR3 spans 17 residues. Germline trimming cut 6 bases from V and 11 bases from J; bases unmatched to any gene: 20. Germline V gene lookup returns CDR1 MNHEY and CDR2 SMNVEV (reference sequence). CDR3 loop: CASSITKLPGQGGKQFF. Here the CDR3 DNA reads TGTGCCAGCAGCATTACCAAATTACCGGGACAGGGAGGGAAGCAGTTCTTC.

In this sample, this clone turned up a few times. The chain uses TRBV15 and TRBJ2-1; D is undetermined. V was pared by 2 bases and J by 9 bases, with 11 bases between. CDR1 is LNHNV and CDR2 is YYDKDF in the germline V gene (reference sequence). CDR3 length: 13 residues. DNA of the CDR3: TGTGCCACCAGCAGACCCCCCTCCCCTGAGCAGTTCTTC. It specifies CATSRPPSPEQFF.